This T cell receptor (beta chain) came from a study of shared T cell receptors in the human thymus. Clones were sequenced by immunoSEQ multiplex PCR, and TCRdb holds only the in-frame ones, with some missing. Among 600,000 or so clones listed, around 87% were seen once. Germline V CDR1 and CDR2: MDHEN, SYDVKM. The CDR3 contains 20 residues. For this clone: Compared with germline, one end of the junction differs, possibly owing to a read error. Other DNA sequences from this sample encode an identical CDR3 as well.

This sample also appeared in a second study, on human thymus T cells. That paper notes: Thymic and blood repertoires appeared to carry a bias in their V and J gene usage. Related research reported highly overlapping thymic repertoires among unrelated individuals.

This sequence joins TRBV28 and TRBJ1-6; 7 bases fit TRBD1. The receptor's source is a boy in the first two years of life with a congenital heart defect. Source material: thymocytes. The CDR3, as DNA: TGTGCCAGCAGTTTACGGACAGGAGAAAGACCAAGCTCCTATAATTCCCCCCTCCACTTT. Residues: CASSLRTGERPSSYNSPLHF.